Presented here are 9 T cell receptor beta chains from one specimen sequenced in a study of cytomegalovirus exposure and HLA in healthy donors. Primers: 60 Vbeta forward and 13 Jbeta reverse. TCRdb's copy holds only in-frame clones and misses some; the assay was immunoSEQ multiplex PCR. Of 160,000 or so clones in the sample, approximately 80% are singletons; the top ten hold 9.5% to 10%. Sequencing used PBMCs. These receptors came from a young man in good health and CMV-seropositive.

The chain links TRBV5-1 to TRBJ1-5; D remains ambiguous. The germline V and J ends were trimmed by 4 bases and 5 bases, with 10 bases remaining between them. The germline V gene has CDR1 SGHRS and CDR2 YFSETQ. CDR3 length equals 13 residues. The CDR3 DNA reads TGCGCCAGCAGCCCCAACACCGATCAGCCCCAGCATTTT. Protein product: CASSPNTDQPQHF.

The rearrangement joins TRBV7-8 to TRBJ1-2; 12 nucleotides line up with TRBD1. V lost 6 bases and J lost 1; bases outside the gene matches: 12. Looked up from germline, CDR1 is SGHVS and CDR2 is FQNEAQ. CDR3 length: 18 amino acids. The CDR3 sequence is CASRGQGALLGGNYGYTF. The CDR3 DNA follows: TGTGCCAGCAGGGGACAGGGGGCGCTTCTAGGGGGTAACTATGGCTACACCTTC.

This chain connects TRBV2 to TRBJ2-7, with D perhaps matching TRBD1 (5 bases). V was clipped by 2 bases and J by 6 bases, with 17 bases between them. CDR1 is SNHLY, CDR2 FYNNEI, per germline. The CDR3 has 15 residues. The CDR3 is CASSEKAGWGREQYF. The CDR3 DNA sequence: TGTGCCAGCAGTGAAAAGGCAGGGTGGGGTCGCGAGCAGTACTTC.

V is TRBV6-5 and J is TRBJ2-7; the D is unclear. V was clipped by 6 bases and J by 3 bases, with 12 bases between them. This CDR3 is built from 13 residues. The germline CDR1 and CDR2 sequences are MNHEY and SVGAGI. The CDR3: CASRLTTDYEQYF. In DNA, the CDR3 is TGTGCCAGCAGATTGACAACCGACTACGAGCAGTACTTC.

Worth noting for this clone: Distinct nucleotide sequences in the sample also encode this CDR3. The chain employs TRBV9 and TRBJ2-7, with 9 bases fitting TRBD2. This CDR3 comprises 15 residues. After removal of 0 bases from V and 4 bases from J, the junction contained 5 bases not matched to a gene. CDR1 and CDR2 from the germline V gene are SGDLS and YYNGEE. CDR3 region: CASSVGVAGAYEQYF. The CDR3 DNA reads as TGTGCCAGCAGCGTAGGGGTAGCGGGGGCATACGAGCAGTACTTC.

The chain joins TRBV19 to TRBJ2-5; 7 bases agree with TRBD1. The CDR3 contains 14 residues. Trimming took 7 bases from V and 5 from J; bases not matched to a gene: 10. Germline V gives CDR1 LNHDA, CDR2 SQIVND (reference sequence). Here the CDR3 reads CASTPGQLWETQYF. As DNA, the CDR3 is TGTGCCAGTACCCCGGGACAGCTGTGGGAGACCCAGTACTTC.

The chain links TRBV4-2 to TRBJ2-1; 9 bases are shared with TRBD2. Trimming removed 2 bases from V and 8 bases from J; junction bases left unmatched: 13. Germline CDR1 reads LGHNA; CDR2 reads YNFKEQ. This CDR3 has 17 amino acids. DNA of the CDR3: TGTGCCAGCAGCCAAAAGCCCTTAGCGGGGGCATTGGATGAGCAGTTCTTC. This sequence encodes CASSQKPLAGALDEQFF.

V and J are TRBV10-1 and TRBJ2-2; 14 bases are a match to TRBD2. After removal of 3 bases from V and 8 bases from J, the junction contained 8 bases not matched to a gene. The CDR3 runs 17 residues. Germline values: CDR1 WNHNN, CDR2 SYGVQD (reference sequence). The DNA for the CDR3 is TGCGCCAGCAGTGATCTGGGGACTAGCGGGAGAAGAGGGGAGCTGTTTTTT. It specifies CASSDLGTSGRRGELFF.

As to this clone: An end of the junction differs from the germline gene, which may be a read error. This CDR3 reads CSSSLGSGTTNEKLFF. The CDR3 DNA reads TGTTCCAGCAGCTTAGGTTCGGGGACAACTAATGAAAAACTGTTTTTT. The chain carries TRBV7-9 and TRBJ1-4; no clear D gene. Germline values: CDR1 SEHNR, CDR2 FQNEAQ (reference sequence). The CDR3 sequence is 16 residues long.